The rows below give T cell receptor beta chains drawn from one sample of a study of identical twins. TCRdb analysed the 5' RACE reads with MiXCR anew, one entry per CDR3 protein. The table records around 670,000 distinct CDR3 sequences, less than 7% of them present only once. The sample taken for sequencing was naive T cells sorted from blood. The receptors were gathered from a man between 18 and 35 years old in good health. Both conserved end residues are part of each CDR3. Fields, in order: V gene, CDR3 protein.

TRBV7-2,CASSLAGAHSDTQYF
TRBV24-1,CATSDAPGQGFTEAFF
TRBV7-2,CASSFGPPQPQHF
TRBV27,CASSLMAGGSYEQYF
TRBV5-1,CASSPVSAVPEAFF
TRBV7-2,CASSFSGGSSYNEQFF
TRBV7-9,CASSSDRMSSYEQYF
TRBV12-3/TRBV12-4,CASRRPLLIYEQYF
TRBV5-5,CASSWDSYNEQFF
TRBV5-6,CASRKTSGRLDEQFF
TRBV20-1,CSAIPGSAGELFF